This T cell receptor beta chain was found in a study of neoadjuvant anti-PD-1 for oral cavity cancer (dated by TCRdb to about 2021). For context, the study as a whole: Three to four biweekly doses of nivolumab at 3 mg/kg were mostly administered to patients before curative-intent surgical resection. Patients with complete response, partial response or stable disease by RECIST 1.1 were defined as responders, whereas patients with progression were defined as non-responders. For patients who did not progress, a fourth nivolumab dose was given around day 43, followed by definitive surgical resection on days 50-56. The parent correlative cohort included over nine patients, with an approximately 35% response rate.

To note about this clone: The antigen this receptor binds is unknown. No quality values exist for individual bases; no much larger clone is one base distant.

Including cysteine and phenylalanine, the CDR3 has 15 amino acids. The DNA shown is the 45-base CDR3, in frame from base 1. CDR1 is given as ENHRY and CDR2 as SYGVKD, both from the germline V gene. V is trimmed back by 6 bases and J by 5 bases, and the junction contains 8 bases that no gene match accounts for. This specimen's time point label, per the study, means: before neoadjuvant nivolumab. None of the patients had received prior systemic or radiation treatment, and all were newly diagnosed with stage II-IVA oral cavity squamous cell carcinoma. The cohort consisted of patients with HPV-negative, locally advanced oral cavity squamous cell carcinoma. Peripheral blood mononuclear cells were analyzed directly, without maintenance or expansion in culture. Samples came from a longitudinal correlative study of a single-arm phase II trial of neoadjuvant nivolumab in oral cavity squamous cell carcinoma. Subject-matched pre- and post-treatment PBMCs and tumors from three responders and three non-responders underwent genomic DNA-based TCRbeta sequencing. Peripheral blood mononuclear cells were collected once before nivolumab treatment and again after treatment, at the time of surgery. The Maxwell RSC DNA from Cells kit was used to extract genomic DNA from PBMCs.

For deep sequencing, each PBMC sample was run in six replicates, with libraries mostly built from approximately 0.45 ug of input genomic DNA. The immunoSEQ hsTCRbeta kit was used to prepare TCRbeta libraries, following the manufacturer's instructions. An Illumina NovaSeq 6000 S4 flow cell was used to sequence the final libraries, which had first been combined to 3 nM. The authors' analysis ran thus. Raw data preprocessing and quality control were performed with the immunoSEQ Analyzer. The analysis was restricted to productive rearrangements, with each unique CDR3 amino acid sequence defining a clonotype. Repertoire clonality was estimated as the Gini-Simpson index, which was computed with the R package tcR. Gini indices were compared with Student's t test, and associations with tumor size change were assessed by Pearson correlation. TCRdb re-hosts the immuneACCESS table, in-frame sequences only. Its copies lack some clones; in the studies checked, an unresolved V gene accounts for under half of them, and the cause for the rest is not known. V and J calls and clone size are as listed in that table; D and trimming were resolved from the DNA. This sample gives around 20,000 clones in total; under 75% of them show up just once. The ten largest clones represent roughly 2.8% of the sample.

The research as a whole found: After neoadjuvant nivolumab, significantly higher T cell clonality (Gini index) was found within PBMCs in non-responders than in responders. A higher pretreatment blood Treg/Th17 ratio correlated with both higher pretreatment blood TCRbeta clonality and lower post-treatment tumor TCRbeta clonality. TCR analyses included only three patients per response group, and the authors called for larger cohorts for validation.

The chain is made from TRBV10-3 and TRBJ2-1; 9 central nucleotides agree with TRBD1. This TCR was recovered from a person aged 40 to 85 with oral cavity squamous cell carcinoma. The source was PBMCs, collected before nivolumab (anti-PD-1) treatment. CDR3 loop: CAISGRTGAHNEQFF. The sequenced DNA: TGTGCCATCAGCGGCAGGACAGGGGCCCACAATGAGCAGTTCTTC.